The T cell receptor beta chain described here comes from a study of blood T cells in healthy people across ages. A second PCR of 7 to 11 cycles used a sample-barcoded 5' primer and a J-beta primer mix. TCRdb redid the calling of the 5' RACE reads with MiXCR, one entry per CDR3 protein. The sample lists about 1.6 million distinct CDR3 sequences, around 35% occurring once. Per the germline V gene, CDR1 is SGHTA and CDR2 is FQGTGA. The CDR3 has 17 amino acids. The junction had 9 bases not matched to a gene; V was cut back by 4 bases and J by 2 bases. The V call is TRBV7-3, the J call TRBJ2-7; 12 nucleotides agree with TRBD2. The clonotype originates from a woman in her twenties or thirties in good health. Specimen: blood. As DNA, the CDR3 is TGTGCCAGCAGCTCCAAAAGACTAGCGGGAGACCCCTACGAGCAGTACTTC. Encoded protein: CASSSKRLAGDPYEQYF. The full variable domain, in which reference TRBV7-3 and TRBJ2-7 provide the parts outside the CDR3, is GAGVSQTPSNKVTEKGKYVELRCDPISGHTALYWYRQSLGQGPEFLIYFQGTGAADDSGLPNDRFFAVRPEGSVSTLKIQRTERGDSAVYLCASSSKRLAGDPYEQYFGPGTRLTVT.